The 12 T cell receptor beta chains below all came from one sample that was sequenced in a study of siplizumab effects on memory and regulatory T cells. Profiling relied on immunoSEQ multiplex PCR, and the TCRdb table lists in-frame clones only, not all of them. Of over 85,000 clones in the sample, roughly 92% were seen once. Sequencing was done on a sample of CD4+ T cells sorted from blood. These receptors all come from a human donor in good health.

The CDR3 nucleotides read TGTGCCAGCTCACCAGGGACGTCTGAGGGCTACACCTTC. Encoded protein: CASSPGTSEGYTF. V gene TRBV18 combines with J gene TRBJ1-2, with D tentatively TRBD1 (5 bases). The CDR3 loop spans 13 amino acids. V dropped 2 bases and J dropped 8 bases, with 12 bases sitting between them. Germline-derived CDR1 and CDR2 are KGHSH and LQKENI.

This clone was found once. The rearrangement links TRBV6-1 to TRBJ2-7; 7 bases are shared with TRBD1. CDR1 is MNHNS, CDR2 SASEGT, per germline. This CDR3 spans 13 amino acids. J lost 3 bases, V lost 6 bases, and 5 bases had no gene match. The DNA of the CDR3 is TGTGCCAGCAGATCAGACAGGGTCTACGAGCAGTACTTC. It translates to CASRSDRVYEQYF.

The V gene is TRBV30, the J gene TRBJ1-4; D call uncertain. This CDR3 comprises 16 residues. The V end lost 2 bases, the J end lost 3 bases, and 16 bases lay between the germline ends. From germline, CDR1 is GTSNPN and CDR2 SVGIG (reference sequence). The CDR3 DNA reads as TGTGCCTGGAGTACAAGGGTAGCTGGGGCTAATGAAAAACTGTTTTTT. Translated: CAWSTRVAGANEKLFF.

The chain uses TRBV11-2 and TRBJ2-7; tentatively, D is TRBD1 (5 bases). Germline V gene data show CDR1 as SGHAT and CDR2 as FQNNGV. V lost 5 bases and J 7 bases, leaving 15 bases between the germline ends. This CDR3 spans 13 amino acids. The CDR3 protein is CASSPQGRREQYF. The CDR3 region has the DNA TGTGCCAGCAGCCCCCAGGGCAGGCGAGAGCAGTACTTC.

CDR3 loop: CSACTGITEAFF. The CDR3 DNA follows: TGCAGCGCCTGCACAGGGATCACTGAAGCTTTCTTT. The chain is built from TRBV29-1 and TRBJ1-1, with D perhaps TRBD1 (6 bases). There are 12 residues in the CDR3. V was trimmed by 7 bases and J by 4 bases, leaving 13 bases between them. Germline CDR1 SQVTM, CDR2 ANQGSEA.

This chain links TRBV2 with TRBJ1-5; no definite D call. The CDR3 totals 14 residues. V was cut by 4 bases and J by 2 bases, with 9 bases left in between. Germline CDR1 is SNHLY and CDR2 is FYNNEI. CDR3 sequence (DNA): TGTGCCAGCAGTGCTAGACCAGGCAATCAGCCCCAGCATTTT. This translates into CASSARPGNQPQHF.

A few counts support this clone. The chain recombines TRBV7-2 with TRBJ2-1; D could derive from TRBD1 or TRBD2 (7 bases each). CDR3 size: 17 residues. Trimming left V 10 bases short and J 0 bases short, with 22 bases between. Germline-derived CDR1 and CDR2 are SGHTA and FQGNSA. The CDR3 DNA follows: TGTGCCACATCAGGGAGGGACAGAAGGAACTCCTACAATGAGCAGTTCTTC. It is translated as CATSGRDRRNSYNEQFF.

The rearrangement joins TRBV5-6 to TRBJ2-6; no reliable D call. CDR1 and CDR2 from the germline V gene are SGHDT and YYEEEE. Deletions cut 0 bases from V and 0 bases from J, with 7 bases between. This CDR3 spans 16 amino acids. The CDR3 DNA reads as TGTGCCAGCAGCTTGGTCCAGACCTCTGGGGCCAACGTCCTGACTTTC. Protein: CASSLVQTSGANVLTF.

The chain links TRBV18 to TRBJ1-1, with no clear D. The germline CDR1 and CDR2 sequences are KGHSH and LQKENI. V lost 0 bases to trimming and J lost 0 bases, with 5 bases between them. This CDR3 has 14 residues. The CDR3 bases are TGTGCCAGCTCACCACCGTCGGTGAACACTGAAGCTTTCTTT. This encodes CASSPPSVNTEAFF.

The chain has TRBV7-9 and TRBJ2-2; D remains ambiguous. The germline V and J ends were trimmed by 3 bases and 5 bases, with 16 bases remaining between them. The CDR3 consists of 16 residues. Looked up from germline, CDR1 is SEHNR and CDR2 is FQNEAQ (reference sequence). CDR3 in amino acids: CASSFRVGQSTGELFF. DNA of the CDR3: TGTGCCAGCAGCTTTCGGGTCGGGCAGTCAACCGGGGAGCTGTTTTTT.

CDR3 loop: CASKDRGLDTQYF. CDR3 nucleotides: TGTGCCAGCAAGGACAGGGGGTTAGATACGCAGTATTTT. The chain uses TRBV6-1 and TRBJ2-3; 10 nucleotides match TRBD1. Unmatched junction bases numbered 3, after V lost 7 bases and J lost 5 bases. This CDR3 has 13 amino acids. CDR1 and CDR2 from the germline V gene are MNHNS and SASEGT.

CDR3 region: CASSLDSDPGTDTQYF. DNA for the CDR3: TGTGCCAGCAGCTTAGATTCTGACCCGGGCACAGATACGCAGTATTTT. The gene calls are TRBV11-3 and TRBJ2-3; D is undetermined. CDR1 and CDR2 from the germline V gene are SGHNT and YENEEA. Trimming removed 0 bases at V and 1 base at J, with 11 bases between. CDR3 length: 16 amino acids. The full variable domain, its missing parts supplied by reference TRBV11-3 and TRBJ2-3, is EAGVVQSPRYKIIEKKQPVAFWCNPISGHNTLYWYLQNLGQGPELLIRYENEEAVDDSQLPKDRFSAERLKGVDSTLKIQPAELGDSAVYLCASSLDSDPGTDTQYFGPGTRLTVL.